The entry below gives a single T cell receptor beta chain sequence along with its context. What it recognizes is unknown. This sample was included in a study of T cell repertoires in cytomegalovirus infection. This CDR3 contains 17 residues. Germline lookup yields CDR1 LNHDA and CDR2 SQIVND (reference sequence). V lost 3 bases to trimming and J lost 0 bases; unmatched junction nucleotides: 5. One entry per CDR3 protein results from TCRdb running MiXCR on the reads. The sample lists about 310,000 distinct CDR3 sequences, roughly 25% occurring once. The chain uses TRBV19 and TRBJ2-6; TRBD2 aligns across 7 bases. This sequence originates from a human donor in good health (CMV status not recorded). Some clones in this sample may be carry-over from other donors' samples. The input for sequencing was cultured PBMCs, taken from culture after CMV antigen stimulation. The CDR3 region is CASSIGGIPSGANVLTF. For the CDR3, the DNA is TGTGCCAGTAGTATCGGGGGGATCCCCTCTGGGGCCAACGTCCTGACTTTC.